What follows are 22 T cell receptor beta chains derived from one specimen sequenced in a study of memory B cells and T cells in multiple sclerosis. The table came from immunoSEQ multiplex PCR; TCRdb's copy has only in-frame clones and leaves some out. In the table there are about 32,000 clones, roughly 83% of which are singletons. After stimulus-free culture, autoproliferating CFSE-dim and non-proliferating CFSE-high T cells were sequenced separately. Pooled replicate wells came from 5x10^7 CFSE-labeled PBMCs cultured around seven days without stimulus. Their recognized antigens are unknown. The sequenced sample was PBMCs from blood kept in culture. The receptors originated from a human donor with multiple sclerosis.

The chain combines TRBV25-1 with TRBJ1-6; 10 bases match TRBD1. Germline V lookup: CDR1 MGHDK, CDR2 SYGVNS. V lost 3 bases to trimming and J lost 10 bases; unmatched junction nucleotides: 6. The length of the CDR3 is 15 residues. CDR3 DNA: TGTGCCAGCAGTGACCCGACAGGGGGCATGTCACCCCTCCACTTT. Protein sequence: CASSDPTGGMSPLHF.

The gene calls are TRBV6-6 and TRBJ2-7; D ambiguous. The CDR3 extends over 14 amino acids. CDR1 and CDR2 (germline): MNHNY, SVGAGI (reference sequence). Trimming pared 6 bases from V and 4 bases from J, leaving 16 bases between. The CDR3 nucleotides are TGTGCCAGCAGAAAGGACGTAGCCACGTACGAGCAGTACTTC. Its translation is CASRKDVATYEQYF.

As for this clone: An end of the junction differs from the germline gene, which may be a read error. This chain uses TRBV5-6 with TRBJ1-5; 8 bases line up with TRBD1. CDR3 length: 14 residues. Germline V gene data show CDR1 as SGHDT and CDR2 as YYEEEE. CDR3 amino acids: CTSSVQGESQPQHF. For the CDR3, the DNA is TGTACCAGCAGCGTACAGGGGGAAAGTCAGCCCCAGCATTTT.

This clone came up a few times. This rearrangement joins TRBV5-4 to TRBJ1-2, with D unclear. CDR1 and CDR2 (germline): SGHNT, YYREEE (reference sequence). Deletions cut 0 bases from V and 8 bases from J, with 11 bases between. The CDR3 contains 13 residues. The CDR3 nucleotides read TGTGCCAGCAGCTTGGGGACCACTGAAGGCTACACCTTC. It encodes CASSLGTTEGYTF.

This clone was seen just once. The V and J genes are TRBV2 and TRBJ2-7, with D perhaps matching TRBD2 (5 bases). The CDR3 has 13 amino acids. Deletions cut 6 bases from V and 7 bases from J, with 16 bases between. CDR1 SNHLY and CDR2 FYNNEI come from the germline V gene. The CDR3 bases are TGTGCCAGCAGGGCTGGACCTTCGGGGGAGCAGTACTTC. Its protein is CASRAGPSGEQYF.

V usage is TRBV5-1 and J usage is TRBJ2-7; D unclear. Germline V gene lookup returns CDR1 SGHRS and CDR2 YFSETQ. This CDR3 is 16 amino acids long. Between the trimmed V and J ends, which lost 3 bases and 0 bases, there was a span of 16 bases. CDR3 protein: CASSSFVAKSSYEQYF. CDR3 nucleotides: TGCGCCAGCAGCTCATTTGTTGCAAAGAGCTCCTACGAGCAGTACTTC.

The chain combines TRBV7-6 with TRBJ2-2; the match to TRBD2 covers 7 bases. This CDR3 is 17 amino acids long. V lost 2 bases and J lost 4; bases outside the gene matches: 10. CDR1 and CDR2 (germline): SGHVS, FNYEAQ. CDR3 nucleotide sequence: TGTGCCAGCAGCTTAAGCGGGGCGGGAGATAGCACCGGGGAGCTGTTTTTT. Its protein is CASSLSGAGDSTGELFF.

The chain uses TRBV11-2 and TRBJ2-1; 12 nucleotides agree with TRBD1. Germline V CDR1 and CDR2: SGHAT, FQNNGV. CDR3 length: 17 amino acids. The trim removed 1 base at V and 6 bases at J, leaving 7 bases unmatched. DNA of the CDR3: TGTGCCAGCAGCTTAGGCCCGGGACAGGGGGCTACCAATGAGCAGTTCTTC. Encoded protein: CASSLGPGQGATNEQFF.

The chain employs TRBV4-1 and TRBJ1-5, with D possibly TRBD1 on 6 matching bases. The germline V gene encodes CDR1 MGHRA and CDR2 YSYEKL. V lost 0 bases and J 7 bases, leaving 22 bases between the germline ends. The length of the CDR3 is 18 residues. The DNA for the CDR3 is TGCGCCAGCAGCCAAGAGCGATTGAGCGGCCAGGGGAGACAGCCCCAGCATTTT. It translates to CASSQERLSGQGRQPQHF.

V gene TRBV19 combines with J gene TRBJ2-7; 7 bases match TRBD1. Germline lookup yields CDR1 LNHDA and CDR2 SQIVND (reference sequence). Losses at the gene ends were 3 bases for V and 5 bases for J; bases not matched to a gene: 7. This CDR3 comprises 14 residues. The CDR3 is CASSILVTGDEQYF. The CDR3 bases are TGTGCCAGTAGTATTTTGGTAACAGGGGACGAGCAGTACTTC.

The genes are TRBV27 and TRBJ2-3; D remains unclear. Per germline, CDR1 MNHEY and CDR2 SMNVEV (reference sequence). Trimming stripped 6 bases from V and 5 bases from J, with 6 bases between. The CDR3 has 11 residues. As DNA, the CDR3 is TGTGCCAGCAGGCCCGGAGATACGCAGTATTTT. Encoded protein: CASRPGDTQYF.

This rearrangement joins TRBV6-6 to TRBJ1-2; the D gene is possibly TRBD1 (5 bases). V was pared by 2 bases and J by 8 bases, with 12 bases between. CDR3 length equals 13 residues. Germline assignment: CDR1 MNHNY and CDR2 SVGAGI (reference sequence). The CDR3: CASSYPRQGGYTF. The CDR3 DNA reads TGTGCCAGCAGTTACCCCCGTCAGGGCGGCTACACCTTC.

This clone has just a few counts. This chain uses TRBV2 with TRBJ1-5, with D perhaps matching TRBD1 (5 bases). The CDR3 is 16 residues long. V lost 3 bases and J 4 bases, leaving 16 bases between the germline ends. Germline V CDR1 and CDR2: SNHLY, FYNNEI. The CDR3 region is CASSDFAGGTNQPQHF. In DNA, the CDR3 is TGTGCCAGCAGTGATTTTGCGGGGGGAACAAATCAGCCCCAGCATTTT.

This chain links TRBV9 with TRBJ2-3; maybe TRBD2 (5 bases). The CDR3 sequence is 15 residues long. The V gene lost 0 bases and the J gene lost 2 bases, with 10 bases spanning the gap. Per germline, CDR1 SGDLS and CDR2 YYNGEE. CDR3 DNA sequence: TGTGCCAGCAGCGTAGGTCGAGGGTACACAGATACGCAGTATTTT. The encoded protein is CASSVGRGYTDTQYF.

This chain joins TRBV9 and TRBJ1-5; possibly TRBD1 for D (5 bases). The CDR3 extends over 14 amino acids. Germline V gene sequence: CDR1 SGDLS, CDR2 YYNGEE. The V end lost 0 bases, the J end lost 4 bases, and 8 bases lay between the germline ends. CDR3 residues: CASSVGSGNQPQHF. In DNA, the CDR3 is TGTGCCAGCAGCGTAGGATCAGGGAATCAGCCCCAGCATTTT.

The chain uses TRBV30 and TRBJ1-2, with a weak D call TRBD1 (6 bases). This CDR3 has 13 amino acids. The germline V gene has CDR1 GTSNPN and CDR2 SVGIG (reference sequence). Trimming cost V 0 bases and J 4 bases, with 9 bases left between them. CDR3 amino acids: CAWSVQGSYGYTF. Here the CDR3 DNA reads TGTGCCTGGAGTGTACAGGGTTCCTATGGCTACACCTTC.

The chain carries TRBV28 and TRBJ1-1; no clear D gene. The V and J ends lost 2 bases and 0 bases respectively, with 4 bases between them. Per germline, CDR1 MDHEN and CDR2 SYDVKM. The CDR3 has 13 residues. The CDR3 spells CASSLGMNTEAFF. The CDR3 DNA is TGTGCCAGCAGTTTAGGGATGAACACTGAAGCTTTCTTT.

This chain uses TRBV2 with TRBJ1-2, with D unclear. This CDR3 has 11 residues. The V end was cut by 7 bases, the J end by 8 bases, with 11 bases between. Germline-derived CDR1 and CDR2 are SNHLY and FYNNEI. CDR3 residues: CASTNGRGYTF. CDR3 bases: TGTGCCAGCACTAACGGGAGGGGCTACACCTTC.

The J gene is TRBJ1-2, the V gene TRBV5-1; 11 positions agree with TRBD1. Trimming removed 4 bases from V and 4 bases from J; junction bases left unmatched: 3. The CDR3 runs 14 residues. Germline values: CDR1 SGHRS, CDR2 YFSETQ. The CDR3 DNA reads as TGCGCCAGCAGCCCGGACAGGGGGCCCTATGGCTACACCTTC. Translating gives CASSPDRGPYGYTF.

The chain is built from TRBV7-6 and TRBJ2-2, with a weak D call TRBD2 (6 bases). The V gene lost 3 bases and the J gene lost 7 bases, with 6 bases spanning the gap. Germline CDR1 is SGHVS and CDR2 is FNYEAQ. The CDR3 has 12 residues. CDR3 DNA sequence: TGTGCCAGCAGCTTCGGGGGCGGGGAGCTGTTTTTT. It encodes CASSFGGGELFF.

The rearrangement links TRBV11-2 to TRBJ1-2, with D unclear. V lost 0 bases and J lost 2, with 7 bases in between. Germline CDR1 reads SGHAT; CDR2 reads FQNNGV. This CDR3 is built from 14 residues. Here the CDR3 reads CASSLDRRNYGYTF. CDR3 in DNA: TGTGCCAGCAGCTTAGACCGACGGAACTATGGCTACACCTTC.

This chain connects TRBV4-1 to TRBJ2-7, with D perhaps matching TRBD2 (6 bases). With 0 bases removed from V and 6 bases from J, the gap between germline ends came to 12 bases. The CDR3 totals 14 residues. From germline, CDR1 is MGHRA and CDR2 YSYEKL. The DNA for the CDR3 is TGCGCCAGCAGCCAAGATACGGGGGACGGCGAGCAGTACTTC. Translation gives CASSQDTGDGEQYF.